These 2 T cell receptor beta chains were all obtained from the same sample, sequenced in a study of cytomegalovirus exposure and HLA in healthy donors. The PCR contained 60 Vbeta and 13 Jbeta primers. Assay: immunoSEQ multiplex PCR; the TCRdb copy retains only in-frame clones and omits some. The table lists some 200,000 clones, over 75% of them singletons. The material sequenced was PBMCs. Every receptor here comes from a man aged 35-49 years in good health and CMV-seropositive.

The chain combines TRBV2 with TRBJ1-5; D gene unclear. Trimming removed 1 base at V and 1 base at J, with 23 bases between. The CDR3 has 20 amino acids. The V gene's germline CDR1 is SNHLY and CDR2 FYNNEI. The CDR3 DNA is TGTGCCAGCAGTGAAGACCTTATCAATAGAAAGTTTGAGAGCAATCAGCCCCAGCATTTT. Translation gives CASSEDLINRKFESNQPQHF. Supplemented by reference TRBV2 and TRBJ1-5, the full variable domain reads EPEVTQTPSHQVTQMGQEVILRCVPISNHLYFYWYRQILGQKVEFLVSFYNNEISEKSEIFDDQFSVERPDGSNFTLKIRSTKLEDSAMYFCASSEDLINRKFESNQPQHFGDGTRLSIL.

The chain is built from TRBV2 and TRBJ2-1; perhaps TRBD1 as D (6 bases). Germline CDR1 reads SNHLY; CDR2 reads FYNNEI. The CDR3 loop spans 15 amino acids. With 6 bases removed from V and 0 bases from J, the gap between germline ends came to 12 bases. The DNA for the CDR3 is TGTGCCAGCAGGGACAGTGGGACCTCCTACAATGAGCAGTTCTTC. Translation gives CASRDSGTSYNEQFF.